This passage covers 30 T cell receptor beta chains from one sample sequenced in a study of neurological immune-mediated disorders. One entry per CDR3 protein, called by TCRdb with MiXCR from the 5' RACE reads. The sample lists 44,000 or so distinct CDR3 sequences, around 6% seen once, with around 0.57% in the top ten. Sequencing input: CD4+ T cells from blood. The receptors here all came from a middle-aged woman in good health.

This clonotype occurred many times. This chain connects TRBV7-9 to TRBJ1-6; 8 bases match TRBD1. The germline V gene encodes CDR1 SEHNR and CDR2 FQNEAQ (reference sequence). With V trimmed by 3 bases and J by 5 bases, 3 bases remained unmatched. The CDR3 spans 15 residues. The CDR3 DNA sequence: TGTGCCAGCAGCTTCTTGACAGGGGATAATTCACCCCTCCACTTT. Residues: CASSFLTGDNSPLHF.

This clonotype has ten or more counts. CDR3 in DNA: TGTGCCAGCAGCCCGTGGGGGGGGCAGAGCAATCAGCCCCAGCATTTT. This translates into CASSPWGGQSNQPQHF. The V and J genes are TRBV12-3 or TRBV12-4 and TRBJ1-5, with D perhaps matching TRBD1 (6 bases). Trimming left V 6 bases short and J 1 base short, with 16 bases between. This CDR3 has 16 amino acids.

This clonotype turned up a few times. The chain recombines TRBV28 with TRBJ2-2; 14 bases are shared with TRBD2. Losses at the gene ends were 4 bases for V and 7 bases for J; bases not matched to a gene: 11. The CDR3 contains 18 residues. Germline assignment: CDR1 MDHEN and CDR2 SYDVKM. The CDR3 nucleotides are TGTGCCAGCAGTTCCCTGGGACTAGCGGGAGTATTGGGCGGGGAGCTGTTTTTT. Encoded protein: CASSSLGLAGVLGGELFF.

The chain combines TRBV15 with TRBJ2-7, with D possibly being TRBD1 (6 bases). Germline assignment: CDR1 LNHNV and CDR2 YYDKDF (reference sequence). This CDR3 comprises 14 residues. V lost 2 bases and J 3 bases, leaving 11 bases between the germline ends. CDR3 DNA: TGTGCCACCAGCAGAAACAGGGACCTCTACGAGCAGTACTTC. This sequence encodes CATSRNRDLYEQYF.

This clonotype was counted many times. CDR3 nucleotides: TGTGCCAGCAGCTTAGCGACTACCTACACCGGGGAGCTGTTTTTT. As protein: CASSLATTYTGELFF. This chain uses TRBV7-2 with TRBJ2-2, with D possibly matching TRBD2 (5 bases). The germline V and J ends were trimmed by 0 bases and 3 bases, with 8 bases remaining between them. From germline, CDR1 is SGHTA and CDR2 FQGNSA. The CDR3 extends over 15 amino acids.

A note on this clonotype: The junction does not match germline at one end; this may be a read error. CDR3 loop: CASSPTLRAVPGEAFF. The CDR3, as DNA: TGCGCCAGCAGCCCGACCCTAAGAGCCGTCCCGGGTGAAGCTTTCTTT. The chain is built from TRBV14 and TRBJ1-1; the D is unclear. Germline CDR1 reads SGHDN; CDR2 reads FVKESK. This CDR3 is 16 amino acids long.

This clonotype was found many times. The CDR3 bases are TGCGCCAGCAGCCAAACCACCATGAACACTGAAGCTTTCTTT. Amino acid sequence: CASSQTTMNTEAFF. The gene calls are TRBV4-3 and TRBJ1-1; no firm D call. Trimming pared 2 bases from V and 0 bases from J, leaving 7 bases between. The CDR3 length is 14 residues. Germline CDR1 reads LGHNA; CDR2 reads YSLEER.

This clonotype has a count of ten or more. The CDR3 region is CSASLRTTDTQYF. CDR3 in DNA: TGCAGTGCTAGTCTCAGGACCACAGATACGCAGTATTTT. The chain employs TRBV20-1 and TRBJ2-3; D is uncertain. The CDR3 contains 13 residues. V shed 3 bases and J shed 2 bases, with 9 bases lying between them. Looked up from germline, CDR1 is DFQATT and CDR2 is SNEGSKA (reference sequence).

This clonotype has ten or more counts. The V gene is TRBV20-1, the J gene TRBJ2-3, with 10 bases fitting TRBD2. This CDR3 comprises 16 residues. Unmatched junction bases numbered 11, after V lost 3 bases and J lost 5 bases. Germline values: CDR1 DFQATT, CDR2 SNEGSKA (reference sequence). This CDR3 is CSASNSLAGAEDTQYF. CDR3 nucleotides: TGCAGTGCTAGTAATTCGCTAGCGGGAGCTGAAGATACGCAGTATTTT.

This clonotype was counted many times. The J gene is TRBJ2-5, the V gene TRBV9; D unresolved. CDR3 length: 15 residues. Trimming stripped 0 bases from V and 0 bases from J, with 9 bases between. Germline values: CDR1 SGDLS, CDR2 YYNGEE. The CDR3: CASSVGMGYQETQYF. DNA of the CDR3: TGTGCCAGCAGCGTAGGGATGGGGTACCAAGAGACCCAGTACTTC.

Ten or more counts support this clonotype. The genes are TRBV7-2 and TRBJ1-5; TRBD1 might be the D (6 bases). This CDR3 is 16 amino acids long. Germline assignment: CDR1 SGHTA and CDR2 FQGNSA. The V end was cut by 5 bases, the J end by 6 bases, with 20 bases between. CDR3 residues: CASSPSTGSGSQPQHF. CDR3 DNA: TGTGCCAGCAGCCCGTCTACAGGGTCGGGTTCTCAGCCCCAGCATTTT.

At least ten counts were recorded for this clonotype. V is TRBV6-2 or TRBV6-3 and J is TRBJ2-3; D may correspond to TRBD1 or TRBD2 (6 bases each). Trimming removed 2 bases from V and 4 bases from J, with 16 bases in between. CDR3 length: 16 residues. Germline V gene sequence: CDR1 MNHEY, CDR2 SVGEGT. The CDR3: CASSYRGGRGADTQYF. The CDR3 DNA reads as TGTGCCAGCAGTTACAGAGGGGGGCGAGGCGCAGATACGCAGTATTTT.

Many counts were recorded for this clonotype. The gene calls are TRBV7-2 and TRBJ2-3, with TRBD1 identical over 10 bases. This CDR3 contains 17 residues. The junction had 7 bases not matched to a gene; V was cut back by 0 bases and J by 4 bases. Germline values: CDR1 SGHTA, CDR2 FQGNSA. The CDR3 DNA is TGTGCCAGCAGCTTAGCCTCGACAGGGGGCCACGCAGATACGCAGTATTTT. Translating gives CASSLASTGGHADTQYF.

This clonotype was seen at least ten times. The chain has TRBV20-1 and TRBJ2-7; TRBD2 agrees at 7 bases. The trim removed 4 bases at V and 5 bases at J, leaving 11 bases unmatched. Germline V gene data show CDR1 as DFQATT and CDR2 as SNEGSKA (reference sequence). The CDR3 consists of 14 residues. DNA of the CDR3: TGCAGTGCTACACTGCTAGCGGCGAGAAACGAGCAGTACTTC. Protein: CSATLLAARNEQYF.

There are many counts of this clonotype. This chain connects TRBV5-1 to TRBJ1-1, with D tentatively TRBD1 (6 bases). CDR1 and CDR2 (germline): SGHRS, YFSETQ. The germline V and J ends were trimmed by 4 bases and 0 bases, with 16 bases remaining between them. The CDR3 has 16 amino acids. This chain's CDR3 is CASSLDGDRLNTEAFF. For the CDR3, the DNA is TGCGCCAGCAGCCTAGACGGTGACAGGTTGAACACTGAAGCTTTCTTT.

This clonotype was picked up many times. CDR3 in DNA: TGTGCCAGCAGCTTTGCAGGGCATGGCTACACCTTC. Translated, it gives CASSFAGHGYTF. The chain employs TRBV14 and TRBJ1-2; possibly TRBD1 for D (5 bases). The CDR3 length is 12 residues. V lost 5 bases, J lost 6 bases, and 10 bases lay in between. Germline loops: CDR1 SGHDN, CDR2 FVKESK.

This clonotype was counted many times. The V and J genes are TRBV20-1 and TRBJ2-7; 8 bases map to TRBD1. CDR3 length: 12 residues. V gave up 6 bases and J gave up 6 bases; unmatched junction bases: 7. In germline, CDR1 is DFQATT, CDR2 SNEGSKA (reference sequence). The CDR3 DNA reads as TGCAGTGCGGGGGACAGGATACGCGAGCAGTACTTC. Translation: CSAGDRIREQYF.

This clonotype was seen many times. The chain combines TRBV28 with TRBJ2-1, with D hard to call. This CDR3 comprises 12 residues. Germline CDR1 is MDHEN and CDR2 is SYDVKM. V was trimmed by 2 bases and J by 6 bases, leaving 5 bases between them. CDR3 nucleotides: TGTGCCAGCAGTTTAATTACCAATGAGCAGTTCTTC. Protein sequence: CASSLITNEQFF.

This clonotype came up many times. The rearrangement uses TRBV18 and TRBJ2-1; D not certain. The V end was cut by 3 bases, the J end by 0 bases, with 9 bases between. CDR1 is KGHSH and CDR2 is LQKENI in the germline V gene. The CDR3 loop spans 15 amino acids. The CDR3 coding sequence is TGTGCCAGCTCACCCCTAAGGGCCTCCTACAATGAGCAGTTCTTC. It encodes CASSPLRASYNEQFF.

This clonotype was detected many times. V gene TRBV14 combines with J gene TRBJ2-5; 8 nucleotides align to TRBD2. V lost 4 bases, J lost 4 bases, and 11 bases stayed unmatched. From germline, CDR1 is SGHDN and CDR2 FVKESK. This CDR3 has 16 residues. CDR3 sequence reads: CASSPRGPSGRETQYF. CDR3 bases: TGTGCCAGCAGCCCGCGAGGGCCTAGCGGGCGAGAGACCCAGTACTTC. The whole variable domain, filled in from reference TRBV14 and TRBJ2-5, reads EAGVTQFPSHSVIEKGQTVTLRCDPISGHDNLYWYRRVMGKEIKFLLHFVKESKQDESGMPNNRFLAERTGGTYSTLKVQPAELEDSGVYFCASSPRGPSGRETQYFGPGTRLLVL.

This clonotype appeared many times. CDR3: CASTVTSGSNEQFF. CDR3 nucleotide sequence: TGTGCCAGTACAGTGACTAGCGGGAGCAATGAGCAGTTCTTC. The chain combines TRBV12-3 or TRBV12-4 with TRBJ2-1; TRBD2 matches 12 bases. The CDR3 spans 14 residues. Trimming took 9 bases from V and 6 from J; bases not matched to a gene: 6.

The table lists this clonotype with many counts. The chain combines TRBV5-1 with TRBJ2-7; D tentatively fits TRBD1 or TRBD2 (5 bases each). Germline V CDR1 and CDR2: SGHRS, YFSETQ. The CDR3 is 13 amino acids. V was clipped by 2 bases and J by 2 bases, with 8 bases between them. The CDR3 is CASSFRDAYEQYF. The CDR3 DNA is TGCGCCAGCAGCTTCCGGGACGCCTACGAGCAGTACTTC.

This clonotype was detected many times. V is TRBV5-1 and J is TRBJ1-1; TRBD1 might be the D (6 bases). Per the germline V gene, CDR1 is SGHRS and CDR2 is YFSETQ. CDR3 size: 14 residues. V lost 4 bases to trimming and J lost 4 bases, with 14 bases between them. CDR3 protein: CASSDQGIITEAFF. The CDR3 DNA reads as TGCGCCAGCAGCGACCAGGGGATTATCACTGAAGCTTTCTTT. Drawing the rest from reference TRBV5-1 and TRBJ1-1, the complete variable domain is KAGVTQTPRYLIKTRGQQVTLSCSPISGHRSVSWYQQTPGQGLQFLFEYFSETQRNKGNFPGRFSGRQFSNSRSEMNVSTLELGDSALYLCASSDQGIITEAFFGQGTRLTVV.

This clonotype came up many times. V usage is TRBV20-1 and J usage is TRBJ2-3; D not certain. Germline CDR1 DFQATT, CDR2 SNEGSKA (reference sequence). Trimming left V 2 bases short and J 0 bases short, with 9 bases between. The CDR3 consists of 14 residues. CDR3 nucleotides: TGCAGTGCTAGAAGGCTGGATAGCACAGATACGCAGTATTTT. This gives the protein CSARRLDSTDTQYF.

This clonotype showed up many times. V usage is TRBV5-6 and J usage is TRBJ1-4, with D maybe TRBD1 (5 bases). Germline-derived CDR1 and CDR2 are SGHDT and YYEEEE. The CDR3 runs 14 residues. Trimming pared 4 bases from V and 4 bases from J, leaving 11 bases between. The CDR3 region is CASSRGSFNEKLFF. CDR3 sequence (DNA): TGTGCCAGCAGCCGGGGCAGCTTTAATGAAAAACTGTTTTTT.

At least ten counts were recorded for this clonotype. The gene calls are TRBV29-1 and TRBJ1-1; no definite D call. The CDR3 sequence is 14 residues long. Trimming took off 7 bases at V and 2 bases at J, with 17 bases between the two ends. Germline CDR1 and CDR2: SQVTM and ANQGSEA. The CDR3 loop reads CSASTVTLNTEAFF. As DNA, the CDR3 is TGCAGCGCCTCGACGGTGACCCTAAACACTGAAGCTTTCTTT.

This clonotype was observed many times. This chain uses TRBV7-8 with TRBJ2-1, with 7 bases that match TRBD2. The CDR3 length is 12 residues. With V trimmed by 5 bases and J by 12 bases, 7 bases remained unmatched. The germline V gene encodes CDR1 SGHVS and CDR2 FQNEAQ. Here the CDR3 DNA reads TGTGCCAGCAGCCTAACGGCGGGAGCGCAGTTCTTC. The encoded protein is CASSLTAGAQFF.

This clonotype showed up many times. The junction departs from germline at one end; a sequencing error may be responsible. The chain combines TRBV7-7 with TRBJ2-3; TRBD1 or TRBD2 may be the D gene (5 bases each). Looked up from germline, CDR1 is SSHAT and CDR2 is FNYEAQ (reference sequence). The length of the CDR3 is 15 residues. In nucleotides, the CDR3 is TGTGCTAGCAGCTTAGGTGGGGGTCCCACAGATACGCAGTATTTT. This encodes CASSLGGGPTDTQYF.

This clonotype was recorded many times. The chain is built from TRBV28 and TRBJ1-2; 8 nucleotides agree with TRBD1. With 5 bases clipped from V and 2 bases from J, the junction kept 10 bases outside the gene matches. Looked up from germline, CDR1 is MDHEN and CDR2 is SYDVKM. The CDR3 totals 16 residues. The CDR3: CASSTGTGSGNYGYTF. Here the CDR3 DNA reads TGTGCCAGCAGTACGGGGACAGGATCGGGAAACTATGGCTACACCTTC.

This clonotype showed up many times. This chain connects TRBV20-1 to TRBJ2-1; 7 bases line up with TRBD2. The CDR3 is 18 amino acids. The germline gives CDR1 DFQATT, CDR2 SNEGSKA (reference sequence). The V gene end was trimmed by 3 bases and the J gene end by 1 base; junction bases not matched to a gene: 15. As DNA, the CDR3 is TGCAGTGCTAGGAGAGTAACTAGCGTAGGGAATTCCTACAATGAGCAGTTCTTC. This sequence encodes CSARRVTSVGNSYNEQFF.